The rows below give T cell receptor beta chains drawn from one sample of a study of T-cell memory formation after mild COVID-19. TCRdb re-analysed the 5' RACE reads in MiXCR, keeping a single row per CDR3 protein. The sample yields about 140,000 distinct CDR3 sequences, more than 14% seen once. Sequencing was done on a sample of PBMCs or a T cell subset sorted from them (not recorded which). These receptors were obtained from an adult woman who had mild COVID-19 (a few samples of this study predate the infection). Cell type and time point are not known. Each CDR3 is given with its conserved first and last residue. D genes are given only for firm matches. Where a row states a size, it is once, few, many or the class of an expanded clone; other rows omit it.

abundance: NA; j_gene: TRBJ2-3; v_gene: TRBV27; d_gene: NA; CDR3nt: TGTGCCAGCAGTTTTACAGACAAAAATACGCAGTATTTT; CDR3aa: CASSFTDKNTQYF
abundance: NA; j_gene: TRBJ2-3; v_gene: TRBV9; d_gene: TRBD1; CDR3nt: TGTGCCAGCAGCCAACAGGGGGCTCTAGGCACAGATACGCAGTATTTT; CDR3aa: CASSQQGALGTDTQYF
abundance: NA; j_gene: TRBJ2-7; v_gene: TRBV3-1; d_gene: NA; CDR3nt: TGTGCCAGCAGCCAAAAGCTTAGCCCACCCGACTACGAGCAGTACTTC; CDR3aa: CASSQKLSPPDYEQYF
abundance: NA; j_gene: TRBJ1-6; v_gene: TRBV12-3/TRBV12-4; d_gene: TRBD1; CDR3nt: TGTGCCAGCAGTACTTGGGACAGGGCGACGGGCACCTATAATTCACCCCTCCACTTT; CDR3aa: CASSTWDRATGTYNSPLHF
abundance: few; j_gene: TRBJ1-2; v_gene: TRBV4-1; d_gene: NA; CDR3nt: TGCGCCAGCAGCCAGTTCGGCTATGGCTACACCTTC; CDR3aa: CASSQFGYGYTF
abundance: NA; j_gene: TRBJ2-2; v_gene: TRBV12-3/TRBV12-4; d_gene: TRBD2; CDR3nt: TGTGCCAGCAGAACCTCGGCTAGCGGGGGAACCGGGGAGCTGTTTTTT; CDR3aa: CASRTSASGGTGELFF
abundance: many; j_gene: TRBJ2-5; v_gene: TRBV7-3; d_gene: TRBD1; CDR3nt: TGTGCCAGCAGCGTGGGACAGGGAGAGACCCAGTACTTC; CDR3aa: CASSVGQGETQYF
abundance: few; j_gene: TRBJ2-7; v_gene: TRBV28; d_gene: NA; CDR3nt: TGTGCCAGCAGTTTAGGGGAATACGAGCAGTACTTC; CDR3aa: CASSLGEYEQYF
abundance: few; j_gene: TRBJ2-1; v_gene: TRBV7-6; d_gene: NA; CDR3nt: TGTGCCAGCAGCTTATACCATGAGCAGTTCTTC; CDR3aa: CASSLYHEQFF
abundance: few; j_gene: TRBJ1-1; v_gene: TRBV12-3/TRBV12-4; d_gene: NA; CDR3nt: TGTGCCAGCACCCTCGTGATGAACACTGAAGCTTTCTTT; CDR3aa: CASTLVMNTEAFF
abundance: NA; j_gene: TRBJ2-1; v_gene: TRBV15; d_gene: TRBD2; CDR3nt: TGTGCCACCAGCAGTAGGACTAGCAATGAGCAGTTCTTC; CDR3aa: CATSSRTSNEQFF
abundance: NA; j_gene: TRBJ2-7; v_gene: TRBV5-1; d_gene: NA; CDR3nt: TGCGCCAGCAGCTTGGTAATAGCCACCGGCACGCCATCCTACGAGCAGTACTTC; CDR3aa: CASSLVIATGTPSYEQYF
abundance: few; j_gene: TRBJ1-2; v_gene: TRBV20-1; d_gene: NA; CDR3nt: TGCAGTGCTAGAGATCAGTACGACAGGTTCCATGGCTACACCTTC; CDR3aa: CSARDQYDRFHGYTF
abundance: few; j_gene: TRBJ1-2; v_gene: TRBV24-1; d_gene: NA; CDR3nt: TGTGCCACCAGTGATGAAGTTCAGAACTATGGCTACACCTTC; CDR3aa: CATSDEVQNYGYTF
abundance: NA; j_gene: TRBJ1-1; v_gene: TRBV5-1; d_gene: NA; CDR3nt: TGCGCCAGCAGCTTGGAGCTCGGGGCGGGGGTCACTGAAGCTTTCTTT; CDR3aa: CASSLELGAGVTEAFF
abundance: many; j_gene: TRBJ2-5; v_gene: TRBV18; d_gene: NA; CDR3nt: TGTGCCAGCAGCCCCCAAGAGACCCAGTACTTC; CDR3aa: CASSPQETQYF
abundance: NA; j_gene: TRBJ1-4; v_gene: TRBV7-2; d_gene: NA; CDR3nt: TGTGCCAGCAGCCGCCCGCCGAACGGTCAGGGGAATAATGAAAAACTGTTTTTT; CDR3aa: CASSRPPNGQGNNEKLFF
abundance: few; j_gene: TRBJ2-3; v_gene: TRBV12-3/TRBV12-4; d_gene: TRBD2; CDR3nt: TGTGCCAGCAGACTAGCGGGGGGGCCAGATACGCAGTATTTT; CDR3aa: CASRLAGGPDTQYF
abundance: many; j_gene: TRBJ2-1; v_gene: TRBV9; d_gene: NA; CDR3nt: TGTGCCAGCAGCGTAGGGACAGCAGGGGTAGAGCAGTTCTTC; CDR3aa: CASSVGTAGVEQFF
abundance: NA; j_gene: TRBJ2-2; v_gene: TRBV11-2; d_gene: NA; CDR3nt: TGTGCCAGCCGCAAGGGACTGCAAAATACCGGGGAGCTGTTTTTT; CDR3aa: CASRKGLQNTGELFF
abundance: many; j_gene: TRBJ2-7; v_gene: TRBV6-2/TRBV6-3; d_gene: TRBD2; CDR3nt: TGTGCCAGCAGTTCTACGGGAGGAGGGGAGCAGTACTTC; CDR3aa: CASSSTGGGEQYF
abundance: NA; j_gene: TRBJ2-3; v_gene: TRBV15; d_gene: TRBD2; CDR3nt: TGTGCCACCAGCAGAGATCTTAGCGGGAGTAGCACAGATACGCAGTATTTT; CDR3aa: CATSRDLSGSSTDTQYF
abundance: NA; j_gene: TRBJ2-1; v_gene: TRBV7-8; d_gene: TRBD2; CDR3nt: TGTGCCAGCAGCTTAGGACTAGCCCTCTCCTACAATGAGCAGTTCTTC; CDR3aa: CASSLGLALSYNEQFF
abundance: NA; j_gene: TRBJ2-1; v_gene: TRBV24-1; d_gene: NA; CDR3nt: TGTGCCACCAGTGATTCCTTCAATGAGCAGTTCTTC; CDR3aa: CATSDSFNEQFF
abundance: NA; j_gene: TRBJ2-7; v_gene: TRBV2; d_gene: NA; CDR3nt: TGTGCCAGCAGAACGGTTATTACCTCCTACGAGCAGTACTTC; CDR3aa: CASRTVITSYEQYF
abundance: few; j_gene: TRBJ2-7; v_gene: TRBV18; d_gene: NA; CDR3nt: TGTGCCAGCTCACCAAAGTTTCGGGGGGCCCTCTACGAGCAGTACTTC; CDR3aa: CASSPKFRGALYEQYF
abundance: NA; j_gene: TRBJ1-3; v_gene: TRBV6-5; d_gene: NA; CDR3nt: TGTGCCAGCAGTCCGGGAACTGGAAACACCATATATTTT; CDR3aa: CASSPGTGNTIYF
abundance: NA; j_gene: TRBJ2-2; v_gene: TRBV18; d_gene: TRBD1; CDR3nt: TGTGCCAGCTCACGAGACAGGGCCGGGGAGCTGTTTTTT; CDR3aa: CASSRDRAGELFF
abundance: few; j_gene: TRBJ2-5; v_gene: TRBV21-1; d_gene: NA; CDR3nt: TGTGCCAGCAGCAAGGCCAAGCACTACTCCTTACTAGCGGGGACAAAGGAGCGGGAGACCCAGTACTTC; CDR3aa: CASSKAKHYSLLAGTKERETQYF
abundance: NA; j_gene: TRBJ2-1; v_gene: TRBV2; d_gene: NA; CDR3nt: TGTGCCAGCAGTGATGGCGGGGCCCAGTACAATGAGCAGTTCTTC; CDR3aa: CASSDGGAQYNEQFF
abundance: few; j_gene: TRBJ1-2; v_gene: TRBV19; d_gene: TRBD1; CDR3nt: TGTGCCAGTAGTCTGTCGTGGACAGGCCGTAACTATGGCTACACCTTC; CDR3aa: CASSLSWTGRNYGYTF
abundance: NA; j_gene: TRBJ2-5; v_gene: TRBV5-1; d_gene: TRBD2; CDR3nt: TGCGCCAGCAGCTCCGGACTAGCGGGGGGCCCGCAGACCCAGTACTTC; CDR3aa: CASSSGLAGGPQTQYF
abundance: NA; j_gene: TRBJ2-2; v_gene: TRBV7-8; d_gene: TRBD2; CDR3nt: TGTGCCAGCAGCCTAGTAGCGGGAGGGGACACCGGGGAGCTGTTTTTT; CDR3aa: CASSLVAGGDTGELFF
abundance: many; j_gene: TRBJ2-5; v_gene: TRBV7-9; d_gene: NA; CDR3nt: TGTGCCAGCAGCTTCGGGGCGGGACCCCAAGAGACCCAGTACTTC; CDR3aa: CASSFGAGPQETQYF
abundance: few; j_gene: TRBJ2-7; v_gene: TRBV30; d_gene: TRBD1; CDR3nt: TGTGCCTGGAGCGGACAGGGTAACGAGCAGTACTTC; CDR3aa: CAWSGQGNEQYF
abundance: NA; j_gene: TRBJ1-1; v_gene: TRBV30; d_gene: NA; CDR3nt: TGTGCCTGGAGCGCCGGGACATTGATGGGAGCTTTCTTT; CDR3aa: CAWSAGTLMGAFF
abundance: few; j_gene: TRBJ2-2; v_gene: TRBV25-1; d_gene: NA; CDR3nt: TGTGCCAGCAGTGGGGGACCTTTCGGGGGCCAGGGGTCCACCGGGGAGCTGTTTTTT; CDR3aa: CASSGGPFGGQGSTGELFF